Listed below are T cell receptor beta chains from one sample, sequenced in a study of identical twins. TCRdb independently ran MiXCR on the 5' RACE reads; one entry per CDR3 protein. Here the sample spans 250,000 to 300,000 distinct CDR3 sequences, nearly 9.5% being singletons. These data also formed part of another study, on yellow fever vaccine responses in identical twins.

Sequencing used CD8+ T cells sorted from blood. These receptors were obtained from a woman between 18 and 29 years old in good health. The CDR3 runs from the conserved cysteine through the conserved F or W. A D gene is named only where the DNA matches it firmly. Expanded clones are given a class, and other clones once, few, many or no size at all.

V,D,J,size,CDR3,DNA
TRBV3-1,TRBD2,TRBJ2-1,many,CASSQRPWTSGNSFF,TGTGCCAGCAGCCAAAGGCCCTGGACTAGCGGGAATTCGTTCTTC
TRBV10-3,-,TRBJ2-1,few,CAINRGGYNEQFF,TGTGCCATCAATAGGGGGGGGTACAATGAGCAGTTCTTC
TRBV12-3/TRBV12-4,TRBD2,TRBJ2-3,many,CASRLTSGRSKDVPTDTQYF,TGTGCCAGCAGACTCACTAGCGGGAGGAGTAAGGACGTACCCACAGATACGCAGTATTTT
TRBV27,-,TRBJ2-3,-,CASSLHRTDTQYF,TGTGCCAGCAGTTTACACCGCACAGATACGCAGTATTTT
TRBV20-1,-,TRBJ2-1,-,CSARDPNRAELQSSYNEQFF,TGCAGTGCTAGAGATCCCAACCGGGCCGAACTCCAAAGCTCCTACAATGAGCAGTTCTTC
TRBV6-4,-,TRBJ2-1,-,CASEDTGTGGNEQFF,TGTGCCAGCGAGGACACTGGGACTGGAGGTAACGAGCAGTTCTTC
TRBV10-3,-,TRBJ2-1,-,CAISEANEQFF,TGTGCCATCAGTGAGGCGAATGAGCAGTTCTTC
TRBV7-8,-,TRBJ2-1,-,CASSSSAMSSYNEQFF,TGTGCCAGCAGTTCTAGCGCCATGAGCTCCTACAATGAGCAGTTCTTC
TRBV7-8,TRBD2,TRBJ2-1,few,CASSLGRISGSSISYNEQFF,TGTGCCAGCAGCCTAGGTCGGATTAGCGGGAGTAGCATCTCCTACAATGAGCAGTTCTTC
TRBV11-2,TRBD1,TRBJ2-7,-,CASSLAPGGGYEQYF,TGTGCCAGCAGCTTAGCCCCAGGGGGCGGCTACGAGCAGTACTTC
TRBV7-3,-,TRBJ1-1,few,CASSRLSGTEAFF,TGTGCCAGCAGCCGACTATCGGGCACTGAAGCTTTCTTT
TRBV27,TRBD2,TRBJ2-3,many,CASSSPLKRGYTDTQYF,TGTGCCAGCAGTTCCCCCCTCAAGCGGGGATACACAGATACGCAGTATTTT
TRBV2,TRBD2,TRBJ2-7,-,CASKLGLAGNEQYF,TGTGCCAGCAAGCTCGGGCTAGCGGGGAACGAGCAGTACTTC
TRBV24-1,-,TRBJ2-2,-,CATSDQGEVGELFF,TGTGCCACCAGTGATCAAGGGGAAGTCGGGGAGCTGTTTTTT
TRBV20-1,-,TRBJ2-1,few,CSARDLEQSPYNEQFF,TGCAGTGCTAGAGATCTCGAACAGAGCCCCTACAATGAGCAGTTCTTC
TRBV20-1,-,TRBJ2-5,many,CSARSSSPQETQYF,TGCAGTGCTAGAAGTTCCAGTCCACAAGAGACCCAGTACTTC
TRBV5-5,TRBD2,TRBJ2-7,many,CASSLLAGDYEQYF,TGTGCCAGCAGCTTGCTCGCGGGAGACTACGAGCAGTACTTC
TRBV5-6,TRBD2,TRBJ2-7,many,CASSLGASGYEQYF,TGTGCCAGCAGCTTGGGGGCTAGCGGTTACGAGCAGTACTTC
TRBV29-1,-,TRBJ2-7,many,CSVELTDSSYEQYF,TGCAGCGTTGAACTGACGGACAGCTCCTACGAGCAGTACTTC
TRBV6-1,TRBD2,TRBJ2-5,-,CASRSPGLVVETQYF,TGTGCCAGCAGGTCCCCGGGACTAGTCGTAGAGACCCAGTACTTC
TRBV5-6,-,TRBJ2-4,-,CASSLRQAKNIQYF,TGTGCCAGCAGCTTGAGGCAGGCCAAAAACATTCAGTACTTC
TRBV15,-,TRBJ2-3,few,CATSRDIASYGDTQYF,TGTGCCACCAGCAGAGATATAGCGTCTTACGGGGATACGCAGTATTTT
TRBV6-5,-,TRBJ2-1,few,CASSYSSSDPEQFF,TGTGCCAGCAGTTACTCGAGTTCCGACCCTGAGCAGTTCTTC
TRBV20-1,-,TRBJ1-1,-,CSAEDSIPEAFF,TGCAGTGCGGAAGACAGCATACCTGAAGCTTTCTTT
TRBV29-1,TRBD2,TRBJ2-1,-,CSVLTSANEQFF,TGCAGCGTTTTAACTAGCGCCAATGAGCAGTTCTTC
TRBV10-1,TRBD1,TRBJ2-7,many,CATGQDSYEQYF,TGCGCCACTGGACAGGATTCCTACGAGCAGTACTTC
TRBV9,TRBD1,TRBJ2-7,-,CASSATGTGTYEQYF,TGTGCCAGCAGCGCAACCGGGACAGGGACCTACGAGCAGTACTTC
TRBV11-2,-,TRBJ2-3,-,CASSLGGPSTDTQYF,TGTGCCAGCAGCTTGGGGGGTCCTAGCACAGATACGCAGTATTTT
TRBV10-3,TRBD1,TRBJ1-1,few,CAISRKLGQGDNEAFF,TGTGCCATCAGTCGAAAACTCGGACAGGGAGACAATGAAGCTTTCTTT
TRBV12-3/TRBV12-4,-,TRBJ2-3,many,CASAILSTDTQYF,TGTGCCAGCGCTATTTTGAGCACAGATACGCAGTATTTT
TRBV20-1,TRBD1,TRBJ2-3,many,CSATTPHGQGTDTQYF,TGCAGTGCTACAACCCCCCATGGACAGGGAACAGATACGCAGTATTTT
TRBV6-1,TRBD2,TRBJ2-1,-,CASTRGNLRGAPWDEQFF,TGTGCCAGCACCAGAGGTAATTTGCGGGGGGCACCGTGGGATGAGCAGTTCTTC
TRBV10-3,-,TRBJ2-3,many,CAISSQPYTDTQYF,TGTGCCATCAGTAGCCAGCCATACACAGATACGCAGTATTTT
TRBV5-6,-,TRBJ2-1,many,CASSLVGSSYNEQFF,TGTGCCAGCAGCTTGGTGGGGAGCTCCTACAATGAGCAGTTCTTC
TRBV9,-,TRBJ2-7,once,CASSVVDSYEQYF,TGTGCCAGCAGCGTAGTGGACAGCTACGAGCAGTACTTC
TRBV30,TRBD2,TRBJ2-2,-,CAWSVLAGNTGELFF,TGTGCCTGGAGTGTACTAGCGGGGAACACCGGGGAGCTGTTTTTT
TRBV7-9,-,TRBJ1-6,-,CASSPLRAGVDSPLHF,TGTGCCAGCAGCCCCCTCCGTGCGGGGGTGGATTCACCCCTCCACTTT
TRBV6-2/TRBV6-3,-,TRBJ1-1,-,CASNFYENTEAFF,TGTGCCAGCAACTTTTATGAGAACACTGAAGCTTTCTTT
TRBV4-1,-,TRBJ2-3,many,CASSQAEDTQYF,TGCGCCAGCAGCCAAGCTGAAGATACGCAGTATTTT
TRBV7-9,-,TRBJ2-5,many,CASVGQETQYF,TGTGCCAGCGTAGGTCAGGAGACCCAGTACTTC
TRBV30,-,TRBJ2-1,few,CAWTPENEQFF,TGTGCCTGGACACCGGAAAATGAGCAGTTCTTC
TRBV4-3,-,TRBJ2-2,-,CASSHSSPPDTGELFF,TGCGCCAGCAGCCATTCGTCCCCCCCGGACACCGGGGAGCTGTTTTTT
TRBV10-2,TRBD1,TRBJ2-7,few,CASRDLGTGGFNEQYF,TGCGCCAGCAGGGACTTAGGGACAGGGGGTTTCAACGAGCAGTACTTC
TRBV12-3/TRBV12-4,TRBD2,TRBJ2-1,-,CASKLGLAGVGNEQFF,TGTGCCAGCAAACTGGGACTAGCGGGGGTGGGGAATGAGCAGTTCTTC
TRBV18,-,TRBJ2-7,many,CASSPWGAEEQYF,TGTGCCAGCTCACCCTGGGGGGCTGAGGAGCAGTACTTC
TRBV4-3,-,TRBJ2-3,few,CASSPLGGTDTQYF,TGCGCCAGCAGCCCTTTAGGGGGCACAGATACGCAGTATTTT
TRBV7-9,-,TRBJ1-1,few,CASSSTISTEAFF,TGTGCCAGCAGCTCCACCATATCCACTGAAGCTTTCTTT
TRBV5-1,TRBD2,TRBJ2-3,few,CASSARLAGVTDTQYF,TGCGCCAGCAGCGCCAGACTAGCGGGAGTTACTGATACGCAGTATTTT
TRBV20-1,-,TRBJ2-1,few,CSARGMDGYNEQFF,TGCAGTGCCCGAGGGATGGACGGCTACAATGAGCAGTTCTTC
TRBV6-1,TRBD1,TRBJ2-1,many,CASRPGTATYNEQFF,TGTGCCAGCAGGCCCGGGACAGCTACCTACAATGAGCAGTTCTTC